This entry lists 18 T cell receptor beta chains sequenced from one sample in a study of CD8+ T cells in alopecia areata. cDNA prepared by RNA extraction and subsequent reverse transcription served as the template for sequencing. Some clones are missing from TCRdb's copy, which holds only in-frame ones; the method was immunoSEQ multiplex PCR. The data contain 250,000 or so clones, 67% of them seen just once; the ten biggest clones take up 1.2%. The material was CD4+ T cells sorted from blood, obtained at week 0. These TCRs come from a human donor with alopecia areata.

The CDR3 loop is CSVVGQGAGNEQFF. In DNA form, the CDR3 reads TGCAGCGTTGTAGGACAGGGGGCTGGCAATGAGCAGTTCTTC. This rearrangement joins TRBV29-1 to TRBJ2-1, with 11 bases identical to TRBD1. After removal of 4 bases from V and 6 bases from J, the junction contained 5 bases not matched to a gene. There are 14 residues in the CDR3. Germline V CDR1 and CDR2: SQVTM, ANQGSEA.

This clone was detected only a few times. V usage is TRBV11-2 and J usage is TRBJ1-5; D not certain. Trimming took 2 bases from V and 0 from J, leaving 8 bases between them. This CDR3 comprises 15 residues. CDR1 is SGHAT and CDR2 is FQNNGV in the germline V gene. The CDR3 sequence: CASSLWIDSNQPQHF. CDR3 DNA sequence: TGTGCCAGCAGCTTATGGATTGATAGCAATCAGCCCCAGCATTTT.

The chain recombines TRBV2 with TRBJ2-3; possibly TRBD2 for D (6 bases). Germline V lookup: CDR1 SNHLY, CDR2 FYNNEI. CDR3 length: 13 residues. V was cut by 8 bases and J by 0 bases, with 9 bases left in between. The CDR3 here is CASSGVSTDTQYF. The CDR3 nucleotides are TGTGCCAGCTCGGGGGTGAGCACAGATACGCAGTATTTT.

The chain carries TRBV30 and TRBJ2-1; D is ambiguous. Germline V gives CDR1 GTSNPN, CDR2 SVGIG (reference sequence). This CDR3 contains 15 residues. Trimming shortened V by 3 bases and J by 8 bases, and 20 bases separated the two germline ends. CDR3 in DNA: TGTGCCTGGAGGCTTTTTGGGCTAGGTACCGATGAGCAGTTCTTC. This sequence encodes CAWRLFGLGTDEQFF.

The rearrangement joins TRBV4-3 to TRBJ2-7, with D perhaps TRBD1 or TRBD2 (5 bases each). Trimming cost V 6 bases and J 2 bases, with 17 bases left between them. CDR3 size: 15 residues. Germline V CDR1 and CDR2: LGHNA, YSLEER. The CDR3 sequence: CASSLGAGEPYEQYF. CDR3 nucleotide sequence: TGCGCCAGCAGTCTCGGGGCTGGGGAACCCTACGAGCAGTACTTC.

This clone was detected many times. The V and J genes are TRBV27 and TRBJ2-3, with 7 bases matching TRBD2. There are 13 residues in the CDR3. Germline lookup yields CDR1 MNHEY and CDR2 SMNVEV (reference sequence). J was trimmed by 2 bases and V by 6 bases; bases with no gene match: 2. CDR3: CASRGLNTDTQYF. The CDR3 DNA is TGTGCCAGCAGGGGACTAAACACAGATACGCAGTATTTT.

This clone was counted a single time. The rearrangement links TRBV30 to TRBJ2-2, with unresolved D. Looked up from germline, CDR1 is GTSNPN and CDR2 is SVGIG (reference sequence). V lost 3 bases and J 0 bases, leaving 8 bases between the germline ends. This CDR3 region has 14 residues. This CDR3 reads CAWRTRTNTGELFF. The CDR3 bases are TGTGCCTGGAGAACGCGGACGAACACCGGGGAGCTGTTTTTT.

This clone was observed once. The V gene is TRBV5-1, the J gene TRBJ2-4, with 15 bases aligning to TRBD2. The CDR3 is 16 amino acids. CDR1 is SGHRS and CDR2 is YFSETQ in the germline V gene. V was pared by 4 bases and J by 8 bases, with 7 bases of the junction left unmatched. The CDR3: CASSLGTSGGSDIQYF. The CDR3 DNA sequence: TGCGCCAGCAGCCTAGGGACTAGCGGGGGGTCCGACATTCAGTACTTC.

The rearrangement uses TRBV29-1 and TRBJ2-3; D is ambiguous. Trimming pared 6 bases from V and 4 bases from J, leaving 11 bases between. This CDR3 spans 12 amino acids. CDR1 SQVTM and CDR2 ANQGSEA come from the germline V gene. CDR3 nucleotide sequence: TGCAGCGTCCAGGACCACGCAGATACGCAGTATTTT. Amino acids: CSVQDHADTQYF.

This clone was seen more than once but under ten times. V is TRBV5-4 and J is TRBJ2-3; D uncertain. V lost 0 bases and J 2 bases, leaving 4 bases between the germline ends. This CDR3 is built from 13 residues. Germline assignment: CDR1 SGHNT and CDR2 YYREEE (reference sequence). The CDR3 DNA is TGTGCCAGCAGCTTGGACTACACAGATACGCAGTATTTT. This gives the protein CASSLDYTDTQYF.

The J gene is TRBJ2-4, the V gene TRBV5-1; no reliable D call. Germline CDR1 reads SGHRS; CDR2 reads YFSETQ. V gave up 4 bases and J gave up 4 bases, with 9 bases separating them. The CDR3 extends over 13 amino acids. The CDR3 bases are TGCGCCAGCAGCCGACTGGAGAAAAACATTCAGTACTTC. Translating it yields CASSRLEKNIQYF.

V and J are TRBV30 and TRBJ1-2; D is perhaps TRBD1 (5 bases). This CDR3 is built from 10 residues. CDR1 is GTSNPN and CDR2 is SVGIG in the germline V gene (reference sequence). The V gene lost 5 bases and the J gene lost 4 bases, with 5 bases spanning the gap. The CDR3 DNA reads as TGTGCCTGGGGGGCCTATGGCTACACCTTC. It translates to CAWGAYGYTF.

This clone was seen more than once but under ten times. This sample also contains other DNA sequences that code for the same CDR3. The chain links TRBV30 to TRBJ1-1; TRBD1 aligns across 8 bases. The CDR3 contains 13 residues. Per germline, CDR1 GTSNPN and CDR2 SVGIG (reference sequence). The trim removed 4 bases at V and 3 bases at J, leaving 4 bases unmatched. CDR3 coding DNA: TGTGCCTGGACCGACAGGGGAGACACTGAAGCTTTCTTT. Residues: CAWTDRGDTEAFF.

The chain has TRBV6-5 and TRBJ1-6, with TRBD1 matching 7 bases. Trimming cost V 5 bases and J 9 bases; bases outside gene matches: 7. The germline gives CDR1 MNHEY, CDR2 SVGAGI. The CDR3 spans 14 residues. Here the CDR3 DNA reads TGTGCCAGCAGTCGACAGGGAAGGCGTTCACCCCTCCACTTT. This gives the protein CASSRQGRRSPLHF.

The chain combines TRBV5-6 with TRBJ2-5; TRBD1 or TRBD2 may be the D gene (5 bases each). The CDR3 sequence is 12 residues long. Trimming left V 8 bases short and J 4 bases short, with 12 bases between. CDR1 and CDR2 from the germline V gene are SGHDT and YYEEEE. CDR3 sequence: CASGPGPETQYF. CDR3 DNA: TGTGCCAGTGGCCCGGGGCCAGAGACCCAGTACTTC.

V and J are TRBV9 and TRBJ2-5; the D gene is possibly TRBD2 (5 bases). Trimming cost V 0 bases and J 7 bases, with 10 bases left between them. Germline V gives CDR1 SGDLS, CDR2 YYNGEE. The CDR3 covers 13 residues. In DNA form, the CDR3 reads TGTGCCAGCAGCGTAGGACTACCTGGGACCCAGTACTTC. It encodes CASSVGLPGTQYF.

This clone was picked up a small number of times. Other DNA sequences in this sample translate to the same CDR3. The genes are TRBV6-5 and TRBJ2-7; unclear D gene. This CDR3 has 12 amino acids. The V end was cut by 8 bases, the J end by 0 bases, with 8 bases between. The germline gives CDR1 MNHEY, CDR2 SVGAGI. The CDR3 region is CASGPSSYEQYF. The CDR3 DNA reads TGTGCCAGCGGTCCGAGCTCCTACGAGCAGTACTTC.

The CDR3 sequence: CASSQGGRGGPSYNEQFF. The DNA for the CDR3 is TGTGCCAGCAGCCAGGGGGGTCGAGGAGGGCCCTCCTACAATGAGCAGTTCTTC. The genes are TRBV4-2 and TRBJ2-1; D may be TRBD2 (6 bases). V was pared by 3 bases and J by 0 bases, with 18 bases between. The CDR3 loop spans 18 amino acids. Germline lookup yields CDR1 LGHNA and CDR2 YNFKEQ.